Below, 5 T cell receptor beta chains from the same sample are listed, as sequenced in a study of T cell repertoires in cytomegalovirus infection. TCRdb processed the reads anew with MiXCR; each CDR3 protein has one entry. The sample includes 230,000 or so distinct CDR3 sequences, about 18% seen only once; the top ten take around half. Source material: CD8+ T cells from PBMCs. These receptors all stem from a human donor in good health (CMV status not recorded). Some clones in this sample may be carry-over from other donors' samples.

The J gene is TRBJ2-1, the V gene TRBV19; the match to TRBD2 covers 12 bases. Germline lookup yields CDR1 LNHDA and CDR2 SQIVND (reference sequence). The trim removed 8 bases at V and 6 bases at J, leaving 11 bases unmatched. The CDR3 totals 16 residues. The CDR3 coding sequence is TGTGCCAGTCGAAACCCCCTAGCGGGGGGGCTCAATGAGCAGTTCTTC. Its protein product is CASRNPLAGGLNEQFF.

The chain couples TRBV19 to TRBJ2-1; D is perhaps TRBD1 (6 bases). Germline lookup yields CDR1 LNHDA and CDR2 SQIVND (reference sequence). The CDR3 extends over 14 amino acids. With 2 bases removed from V and 5 bases from J, the gap between germline ends came to 10 bases. In DNA, the CDR3 is TGTGCCAGTAGTATACCGGGACAAAACAATGAGCAGTTCTTC. Translating it yields CASSIPGQNNEQFF.

This chain joins TRBV27 and TRBJ2-1; 7 bases agree with TRBD2. Germline assignment: CDR1 MNHEY and CDR2 SMNVEV (reference sequence). This CDR3 has 16 residues. Trimming cost V 2 bases and J 4 bases; bases outside gene matches: 8. The CDR3 loop is CASSLGMGGVYNEQFF. CDR3 DNA: TGTGCCAGCAGTTTAGGGATGGGGGGGGTTTACAATGAGCAGTTCTTC.

J is TRBJ2-7 and V is TRBV6-1, with 10 bases fitting TRBD1. With V trimmed by 10 bases and J by 4 bases, 13 bases remained unmatched. The CDR3 spans 15 residues. The germline V gene has CDR1 MNHNS and CDR2 SASEGT. CDR3 nucleotides: TGTGCCACCCAACAGCTGGGGACAGGGGAATACGAGCAGTACTTC. Protein: CATQQLGTGEYEQYF.

This clonotype was counted a few times. V and J are TRBV20-1 and TRBJ2-3, with 12 bases matching TRBD2. Trimming took 2 bases from V and 3 from J; bases not matched to a gene: 6. This CDR3 is built from 16 residues. Per the germline V gene, CDR1 is DFQATT and CDR2 is SNEGSKA (reference sequence). CDR3 coding DNA: TGCAGTGCTAGACTAGCGGGGGGGTCAGGGACAGATACGCAGTATTTT. Protein: CSARLAGGSGTDTQYF.